This entry lists 14 T cell receptor beta chains sequenced from one sample in a study of blood T cells in healthy people across ages. Through a sample-barcoded 5' primer and a J-beta primer mix, a second PCR was run for roughly 6 to 11 cycles. TCRdb re-derived calls from the 5' RACE reads in MiXCR, one entry per CDR3 protein. The sample has 1.6 million or so distinct CDR3 sequences, roughly 32% seen once. Source material: blood. These receptors all come from a woman aged 30 to 39 in good health.

The table lists this clonotype with a count of one. It may be a read error: a sequence one base away is much more abundant. The chain uses TRBV13 and TRBJ2-7; D may be TRBD2 (6 bases). CDR3 length: 14 amino acids. The germline V gene has CDR1 PRHDT and CDR2 FYEKMQ (reference sequence). CDR3 in amino acids: CANSSGLANYEQYF. CDR3 nucleotides: TGTGCCAACAGCTCGGGACTCGCTAACTACGAGCAGTACTTC.

The chain uses TRBV9 and TRBJ2-5; perhaps TRBD1 as D (5 bases). The CDR3 has 14 amino acids. Per germline, CDR1 SGDLS and CDR2 YYNGEE. Trimming removed 0 bases from V and 5 bases from J, with 11 bases in between. The CDR3 nucleotides read TGTGCCAGCAGCGTAGACCGACAGTGGGAGACCCAGTACTTC. It is translated as CASSVDRQWETQYF.

This chain links TRBV20-1 with TRBJ2-5; the D call may be TRBD1 or TRBD2 (5 bases each). This CDR3 region has 15 residues. Germline loops: CDR1 DFQATT, CDR2 SNEGSKA (reference sequence). Deletions cut 1 base from V and 5 bases from J, with 17 bases between. This chain's CDR3 is CSARAPAEPGETQYF. CDR3 sequence (DNA): TGCAGTGCTAGAGCGCCAGCGGAGCCAGGGGAGACCCAGTACTTC.

The chain has TRBV25-1 and TRBJ2-7, with 8 bases identical to TRBD1. J was trimmed by 6 bases and V by 1 base; bases with no gene match: 5. CDR3 length: 14 residues. Germline loops: CDR1 MGHDK, CDR2 SYGVNS. The CDR3 region has the DNA TGTGCCAGCAGTGAATTCGGGACAGGTGCCGAGCAGTACTTC. Translated, it gives CASSEFGTGAEQYF.

The J gene is TRBJ1-2, the V gene TRBV6-1; a possible D gene is TRBD1 (5 bases). The V gene lost 2 bases and the J gene lost 4 bases, with 14 bases spanning the gap. The CDR3 has 15 amino acids. Germline V gives CDR1 MNHNS, CDR2 SASEGT. In DNA form, the CDR3 reads TGTGCCAGCAGTGAACCCGGGGTGAGGGGCTATGGCTACACCTTC. It specifies CASSEPGVRGYGYTF.

The rearrangement joins TRBV25-1 to TRBJ1-2; D remains ambiguous. CDR1 and CDR2 (germline): MGHDK, SYGVNS. Trimming stripped 2 bases from V and 5 bases from J, with 9 bases between. The CDR3 runs to 13 residues. The CDR3 nucleotides read TGTGCCAGCAGTGAAGGAGAGAGGTATGGCTACACCTTC. This encodes CASSEGERYGYTF.

The rearrangement links TRBV13 to TRBJ1-2; D not certain. CDR1 and CDR2 from the germline V gene are PRHDT and FYEKMQ (reference sequence). The CDR3 covers 16 residues. V was shortened by 5 bases and J by 5 bases, with 21 bases between the two germline ends. The CDR3 protein is CASSPNPQGSGYGYTF. In DNA, the CDR3 is TGTGCCAGCAGCCCTAATCCACAAGGGAGCGGATATGGCTACACCTTC.

The rearrangement joins TRBV27 to TRBJ2-1; TRBD1 matches at 9 bases. Germline values: CDR1 MNHEY, CDR2 SMNVEV (reference sequence). V shed 7 bases and J 6 bases; nucleotides not matched to a gene: 7. The length of the CDR3 is 14 residues. The DNA for the CDR3 is TGTGCCAGCAAGAGGACAGGGGCCCTCAATGAGCAGTTCTTC. Residues: CASKRTGALNEQFF.

As DNA, the CDR3 is TGTGCCAGTAGTGTCGCAGCGGGGTTCTCCTACAATGAGCAGTTCTTC. Translated: CASSVAAGFSYNEQFF. The chain has TRBV19 and TRBJ2-1, with TRBD2 identical over 7 bases. CDR3 length: 16 amino acids. The trim removed 5 bases at V and 0 bases at J, leaving 7 bases unmatched. Germline V gives CDR1 LNHDA, CDR2 SQIVND (reference sequence).

This clonotype was observed a few times. This chain joins TRBV20-1 and TRBJ2-7; 9 bases align to TRBD2. The V gene end was trimmed by 5 bases and the J gene end by 4 bases; junction bases not matched to a gene: 6. Germline-derived CDR1 and CDR2 are DFQATT and SNEGSKA (reference sequence). CDR3 length equals 13 residues. This chain's CDR3 is CSAGSGGPYEQYF. The CDR3 DNA is TGCAGTGCTGGTAGCGGGGGCCCTTACGAGCAGTACTTC.

This clonotype was detected a few times. V is TRBV4-2 and J is TRBJ2-1; no reliable D call. Per germline, CDR1 LGHNA and CDR2 YNFKEQ. V was trimmed by 1 base and J by 1 base, leaving 14 bases between them. This CDR3 comprises 17 residues. Here the CDR3 DNA reads TGTGCCAGCAGCCAAGGGACGCCTCCCCCTTCCTACAATGAGCAGTTCTTC. Protein product: CASSQGTPPPSYNEQFF.

The table lists this clonotype with a few counts. J is TRBJ2-7 and V is TRBV3-1, with 7 bases that match TRBD2. Per germline, CDR1 LGHDT and CDR2 YNNKEL (reference sequence). V shed 0 bases, J shed 3 bases, and the junction held 17 bases outside the gene matches. The CDR3 is made up of 19 amino acids. The CDR3 is CASSQDPPNGTTDYYEQYF. The CDR3 DNA reads TGTGCCAGCAGCCAAGACCCGCCAAACGGGACTACGGATTACTACGAGCAGTACTTC.

This clonotype was recorded only once. The chain recombines TRBV30 with TRBJ1-1; tentative D call: TRBD1 (5 bases). V lost 0 bases, J lost 0 bases, and 8 bases lay in between. The CDR3 is made up of 14 amino acids. The germline V gene has CDR1 GTSNPN and CDR2 SVGIG (reference sequence). CDR3 amino acids: CAWSVIQVNTEAFF. Here the CDR3 DNA reads TGTGCCTGGAGTGTAATACAGGTGAACACTGAAGCTTTCTTT. Together with reference TRBV30 and TRBJ1-1, the CDR3 gives the full variable domain: SQTIHQWPATLVQPVGSPLSLECTVEGTSNPNLYWYRQAAGRGLQLLFYSVGIGQISSEVPQNLSASRPQDRQFILSSKKLLLSDSGFYLCAWSVIQVNTEAFFGQGTRLTVV.

This chain joins TRBV12-5 and TRBJ1-6; unclear D gene. The CDR3 consists of 12 residues. V lost 0 bases and J lost 9, with 3 bases in between. CDR1 and CDR2 (germline): LGHNT, FRNRAP. The CDR3 nucleotides are TGTGCTAGTGGTTTGGTACCTTCACCCCTCCACTTT. Translating gives CASGLVPSPLHF.